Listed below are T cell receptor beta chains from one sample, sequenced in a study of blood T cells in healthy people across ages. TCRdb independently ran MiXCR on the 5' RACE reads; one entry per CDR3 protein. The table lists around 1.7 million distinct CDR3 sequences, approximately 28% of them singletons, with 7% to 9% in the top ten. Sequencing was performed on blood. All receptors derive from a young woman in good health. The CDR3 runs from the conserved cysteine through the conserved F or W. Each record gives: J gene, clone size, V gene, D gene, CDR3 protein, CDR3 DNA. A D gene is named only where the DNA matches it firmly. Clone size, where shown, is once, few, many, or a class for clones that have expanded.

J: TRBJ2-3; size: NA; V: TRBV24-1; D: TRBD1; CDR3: CATSGTGVDTQYF; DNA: TGTGCCACCAGTGGGACAGGGGTCGATACGCAGTATTTT
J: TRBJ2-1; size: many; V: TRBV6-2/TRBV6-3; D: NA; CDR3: CANTRVLAYNEQFF; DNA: TGTGCCAATACTCGGGTCCTAGCGTACAATGAGCAGTTCTTC
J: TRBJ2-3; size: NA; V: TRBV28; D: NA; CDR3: CGAGAGTDTQYF; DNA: TGTGGGGCCGGGGCGGGGACAGATACGCAGTATTTT
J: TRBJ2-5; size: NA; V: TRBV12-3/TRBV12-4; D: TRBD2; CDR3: CASRPSGEGKTQYF; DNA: TGTGCCAGCAGACCGAGCGGGGAGGGAAAGACCCAGTACTTC
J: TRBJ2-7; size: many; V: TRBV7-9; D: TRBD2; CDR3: CASSPSGLRHEQYF; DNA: TGTGCCAGCAGCCCTAGCGGGTTGAGACACGAGCAGTACTTC
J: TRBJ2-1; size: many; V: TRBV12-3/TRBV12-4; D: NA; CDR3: CASSLEPPPVQFF; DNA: TGTGCCAGCAGTTTAGAACCCCCCCCTGTTCAGTTCTTC
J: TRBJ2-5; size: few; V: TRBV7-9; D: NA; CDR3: CASSRSGQETQYF; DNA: TGTGCCAGCAGCCGTAGCGGACAAGAGACCCAGTACTTC
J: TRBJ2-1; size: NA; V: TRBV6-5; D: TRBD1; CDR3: CASSYFGQEYNEQFF; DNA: TGTGCCAGCAGTTACTTCGGACAGGAATACAATGAGCAGTTCTTC
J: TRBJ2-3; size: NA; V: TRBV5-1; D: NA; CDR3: CASSDDRFRTDTQYF; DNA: TGCGCCAGCAGCGACGACAGGTTTCGCACAGATACGCAGTATTTT
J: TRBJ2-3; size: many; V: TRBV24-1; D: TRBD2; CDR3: CATSDPRTSGYTDTQYF; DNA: TGTGCCACCAGTGATCCAAGGACTAGCGGATACACAGATACGCAGTATTTT
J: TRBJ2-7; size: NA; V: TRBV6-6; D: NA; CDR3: CASSYSIAAGRGNEQYF; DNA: TGTGCCAGCAGTTACTCGATAGCGGCAGGGAGAGGGAACGAGCAGTACTTC